Described below is a single TCR beta chain sequence and its context. One end of the junction varies from germline; a read error may be responsible. Germline V gene sequence: CDR1 MGHDK, CDR2 SYGVNS. CDR3 length: 15 amino acids. Collection of 8.5 to 10 milliliters of peripheral blood was performed for each donor. Alongside a J-beta primer mix, a sample-barcoded 5' primer served in a second PCR lasting about 7 to 11 cycles. TCRdb reprocessed the 5' RACE reads via MiXCR and lists one record per CDR3 protein. The repertoire consists of around 2 million distinct CDR3 sequences, with approximately 40% occurring once and the leading ten covering 20% to 25%. The data originate from a study of blood T cells in healthy people across ages.

The sample taken for sequencing was blood. This TCR derives from a human donor in good health. This chain links TRBV25-1 with TRBJ1-4; D uncertain. CDR3 sequence (DNA): TGTACCAGCAGTGAATATTACAGTGCGGGGGAAAAACTGTTTTTT. Protein product: CTSSEYYSAGEKLFF.